This TCR beta chain was recovered during a study of fetal regulatory T cell absence and autoimmunity. Study-level results: Broadly similar TRB gene family usage was seen in pancreas and cord blood.

The survey-level immunoSEQ assay was used. The method was immunoSEQ multiplex PCR; TCRdb's version includes in-frame clones alone and lacks a portion of them. The sample lists some 87,000 clones, approximately 75% occurring once. Remarks on this clone: What it recognizes is unknown.

The receptor was derived from a male donor with IPEX syndrome. Sample: pancreas tissue.

DNA for the CDR3: TGCAGCGTTGTTCTCTTTGCCCAGGGGGCTAACTATGGCTACACCTTC. Its translation is CSVVLFAQGANYGYTF. The rearrangement uses TRBV29-1 and TRBJ1-2; 7 bases agree with TRBD1. Losses at the gene ends were 4 bases for V and 0 bases for J; bases not matched to a gene: 11. This CDR3 region has 16 residues. Germline V lookup: CDR1 SQVTM, CDR2 ANQGSEA.